These 20 T cell receptor beta chains came from one sample sequenced in a study of spatial heterogeneity in lung cancer. TCRdb passed the 5' RACE reads through MiXCR, listing each CDR3 protein once. The sample yields under 100,000 distinct CDR3 sequences, roughly 10% seen once. Time point: sample taken at primary tumor resection. Material for sequencing was whole RNA from tumor, nontumor lung or frozen PBMC, left unsorted. The sample here was PBMCs, taken at surgery. The receptor source for this set is a male donor with early-stage non-small cell lung cancer.

This clonotype was seen many times. The chain carries TRBV12-3 or TRBV12-4 and TRBJ2-1; no firm D call. The CDR3 is 13 residues long. V was shortened by 4 bases and J by 9 bases, with 13 bases between the two germline ends. This chain's CDR3 is CASSYSPAGEQFF. The CDR3 DNA reads as TGTGCCAGCAGTTATTCCCCGGCAGGTGAGCAGTTCTTC.

This clonotype appeared many times. This chain uses TRBV28 with TRBJ1-5, with 10 bases that match TRBD1. The CDR3 has 15 amino acids. The germline gives CDR1 MDHEN, CDR2 SYDVKM. The junction had 4 bases not matched to a gene; V was cut back by 5 bases and J by 3 bases. DNA of the CDR3: TGTGCCAGCAGTAGGGACAGGGGATACAATCAGCCCCAGCATTTT. Residues: CASSRDRGYNQPQHF.

This rearrangement joins TRBV11-2 to TRBJ2-5; the D gene is possibly TRBD2 (5 bases). This CDR3 is 14 amino acids long. Between the trimmed V and J ends, which lost 4 bases and 7 bases, there was a span of 16 bases. Germline V gene lookup returns CDR1 SGHAT and CDR2 FQNNGV. CDR3: CASSSNQGAVTQYF. The CDR3 bases are TGTGCCAGCAGCTCAAACCAAGGAGCGGTGACCCAGTACTTC.

This clonotype was counted between two and nine times. This chain uses TRBV7-2 with TRBJ2-3; TRBD1 or TRBD2 may be the D gene (7 bases each). CDR3 length equals 14 residues. CDR1 and CDR2 from the germline V gene are SGHTA and FQGNSA. Trimming removed 3 bases at V and 4 bases at J, with 11 bases between. CDR3 protein: CASSFRGGADTQYF. The CDR3 DNA is TGTGCCAGCAGCTTCAGGGGGGGCGCAGATACGCAGTATTTT.

This clonotype was detected only a few times. The rearrangement links TRBV7-2 to TRBJ1-1; possibly TRBD1 for D (5 bases). V lost 5 bases to trimming and J lost 6 bases, with 16 bases between them. Per the germline V gene, CDR1 is SGHTA and CDR2 is FQGNSA. The CDR3 loop spans 14 amino acids. The CDR3 DNA reads as TGTGCCAGCAGCCTAGGGAGTCAAGGGGCTGAAGCTTTCTTT. It translates to CASSLGSQGAEAFF.

This clonotype was counted many times. The chain joins TRBV6-2 or TRBV6-3 to TRBJ2-1; 7 bases match TRBD2. Germline V CDR1 and CDR2: MNHEY, SVGEGT. The trim removed 8 bases at V and 0 bases at J, leaving 7 bases unmatched. There are 15 residues in the CDR3. The CDR3 DNA follows: TGTGCCAGCGAGGAAGGCGGGAGCTCCTACAATGAGCAGTTCTTC. As protein: CASEEGGSSYNEQFF.

The chain is built from TRBV5-1 and TRBJ2-2; TRBD1 might be the D (7 bases). The CDR3 is 16 residues long. Germline lookup yields CDR1 SGHRS and CDR2 YFSETQ. Trimming cost V 1 base and J 7 bases, with 17 bases left between them. The CDR3 reads CASSLTDHRGGGELFF. CDR3 bases: TGCGCCAGCAGCTTGACCGACCACAGGGGAGGCGGGGAGCTGTTTTTT.

This clonotype was found many times. The chain employs TRBV20-1 and TRBJ1-3, with D unclear. The germline V gene has CDR1 DFQATT and CDR2 SNEGSKA (reference sequence). Trimming pared 3 bases from V and 4 bases from J, leaving 19 bases between. This CDR3 is built from 16 residues. CDR3 sequence reads: CSASGSMAGTGNTIYF. The CDR3 nucleotides read TGCAGTGCTAGCGGGTCAATGGCAGGCACCGGAAACACCATATATTTT.

This clonotype was observed at least ten times. The CDR3 DNA reads as TGTGCCAGCAGCCAAGAGGGTCAGCCCCAGCATTTT. The encoded protein is CASSQEGQPQHF. The chain links TRBV3-1 to TRBJ1-5; D is unclear. Germline CDR1 and CDR2: LGHDT and YNNKEL (reference sequence). The CDR3 totals 12 residues. V was pared by 0 bases and J by 6 bases, with 3 bases between.

There are a few counts of this clonotype. Sequence at one end of the junction differs from germline and may be a read error. V gene TRBV7-9 combines with J gene TRBJ2-7; TRBD1 or TRBD2 may be the D gene (6 bases each). Germline loops: CDR1 SEHNR, CDR2 FQNEAQ (reference sequence). There are 14 residues in the CDR3. CDR3 protein: CVSSPKGGFREQYF. In nucleotides, the CDR3 is TGTGTCAGCAGCCCTAAGGGGGGATTTCGAGAGCAGTACTTC. Full variable domain (missing parts from reference TRBV7-9 and TRBJ2-7): DTGVSQNPRHKITKRGQNVTFRCDPISEHNRLYWYRQTLGQGPEFLTYFQNEAQLEKSRLLSDRFSAERPKGSFSTLEIQRTEQGDSAMYLCVSSPKGGFREQYFGPGTRLTVT.

The V gene is TRBV10-3, the J gene TRBJ2-7; D might be TRBD1 (6 bases). Germline assignment: CDR1 ENHRY and CDR2 SYGVKD. CDR3 length: 12 residues. V was clipped by 4 bases and J by 6 bases, with 10 bases between them. This CDR3 reads CAISGIGGEQYF. CDR3 in DNA: TGTGCCATCAGTGGGATAGGGGGCGAGCAGTACTTC.

This sequence joins TRBV13 and TRBJ2-3; D gene ambiguous. The CDR3 is 15 amino acids. The germline V gene encodes CDR1 PRHDT and CDR2 FYEKMQ (reference sequence). Trimming removed 4 bases from V and 2 bases from J, with 13 bases in between. CDR3 sequence reads: CASSSYDINTDTQYF. DNA of the CDR3: TGTGCCAGCAGCTCTTATGACATAAACACAGATACGCAGTATTTT.

The chain links TRBV29-1 to TRBJ2-4, with D perhaps matching TRBD2 (6 bases). Germline values: CDR1 SQVTM, CDR2 ANQGSEA. The ends were cut back, 4 bases at V and 9 bases at J, with 16 bases in the middle. The CDR3 contains 13 residues. CDR3 residues: CSVGREVSSIQYF. Here the CDR3 DNA reads TGCAGCGTTGGAAGGGAGGTTTCAAGCATTCAGTACTTC.

The chain carries TRBV5-6 and TRBJ2-5; maybe TRBD2 (5 bases). The CDR3 has 14 amino acids. Germline-derived CDR1 and CDR2 are SGHDT and YYEEEE. V gave up 2 bases and J gave up 5 bases, with 13 bases separating them. Written as DNA, the CDR3 is TGTGCCAGCAGCTTCCCCAGCGGCGCGGAGACCCAGTACTTC. It translates to CASSFPSGAETQYF.

Only a few counts were recorded for this clonotype. The chain joins TRBV6-5 to TRBJ2-5; tentative D call: TRBD2 (5 bases). With 2 bases removed from V and 5 bases from J, the gap between germline ends came to 9 bases. The CDR3 has 13 amino acids. The germline gives CDR1 MNHEY, CDR2 SVGAGI. The CDR3 here is CASSYPGLETQYF. As DNA, the CDR3 is TGTGCCAGCAGTTACCCGGGGTTGGAGACCCAGTACTTC.

This clonotype has just a few counts. J is TRBJ2-7 and V is TRBV5-1; perhaps TRBD1 as D (6 bases). Germline V lookup: CDR1 SGHRS, CDR2 YFSETQ. The V end lost 5 bases, the J end lost 2 bases, and 17 bases lay between the germline ends. This CDR3 region has 15 residues. The DNA of the CDR3 is TGCGCCAGCAGGCAGACAGGCCGAGGGACCTACGAGCAGTACTTC. Its translation: CASRQTGRGTYEQYF.

The sample holds a few counts of this clonotype. A single base separates this from a much larger clone, so it may be a read error. The gene calls are TRBV4-2 and TRBJ2-7; the D is unclear. V was trimmed by 1 base and J by 2 bases, leaving 3 bases between them. Germline V gene sequence: CDR1 LGHNA, CDR2 YNFKEQ. The CDR3 runs to 12 residues. The CDR3 region is CASSQGAYEQYF. The CDR3 DNA reads as TGTGCCAGCAGCCAAGGGGCCTACGAGCAGTACTTC.

This clonotype was found a few times. This rearrangement joins TRBV25-1 to TRBJ2-1; D is possibly TRBD1 or TRBD2 (5 bases each). This CDR3 contains 14 residues. Germline CDR1 and CDR2: MGHDK and SYGVNS. The V gene lost 0 bases and the J gene lost 8 bases, with 11 bases spanning the gap. CDR3 sequence: CASSEYIGGYEQFF. In DNA form, the CDR3 reads TGTGCCAGCAGTGAATATATTGGGGGATATGAGCAGTTCTTC.

The chain recombines TRBV3-1 with TRBJ2-1; D gene uncertain. Trimming stripped 4 bases from V and 1 base from J, with 8 bases between. CDR1 is LGHDT and CDR2 is YNNKEL in the germline V gene (reference sequence). CDR3 length equals 14 residues. CDR3 protein: CASSPDGSYNEQFF. DNA of the CDR3: TGTGCCAGCAGCCCGGACGGATCCTACAATGAGCAGTTCTTC.

The chain couples TRBV5-1 to TRBJ2-1; D is perhaps TRBD1 (7 bases). V was clipped by 0 bases and J by 2 bases, with 15 bases between them. CDR3 size: 17 residues. Germline assignment: CDR1 SGHRS and CDR2 YFSETQ. The chain's CDR3 is CASSLETGRLAYNEQFF. CDR3 sequence (DNA): TGCGCCAGCAGCTTGGAGACAGGGAGACTAGCCTACAATGAGCAGTTCTTC.